The rows below give T cell receptor beta chains drawn from one sample of a study of T cell repertoires in cytomegalovirus infection. TCRdb itself ran the reads through MiXCR, one entry per CDR3 protein. The sample records more than 20,000 distinct CDR3 sequences, 22% being singletons. For these receptors, no antigen is known. The sequencing used CD8+ T cells from cultured PBMCs, collected from culture after CMV antigen stimulation. These receptors came from a human donor in good health (CMV status not recorded). Some clones in this sample may be carry-over from other donors' samples. Each CDR3 is given with its conserved first and last residue. D genes are given only for firm matches. Size is stated for part of the rows, as once, few or many counts, or as a class when the clone is expanded.

D: TRBD1; size: .; J: TRBJ1-2; V: TRBV6-1; DNA: TGTGCCAGCACCCCGGCGTCGGCAGGGGGCGGGTGGAGTGGCTACACCTTC; CDR3: CASTPASAGGGWSGYTF
D: TRBD2; size: .; J: TRBJ2-1; V: TRBV4-1; DNA: TGCGCCAGCAGCCAATGGTGGCGGGGGGGCCCCTCGCTTGGCAATGAGCAGTTCTTC; CDR3: CASSQWWRGGPSLGNEQFF
D: .; size: .; J: TRBJ2-5; V: TRBV6-6; DNA: TGTGCCAGCAGTTACTCGAATGGACAGCTAGACGGGACCCAGTACTTC; CDR3: CASSYSNGQLDGTQYF
D: .; size: .; J: TRBJ2-5; V: TRBV6-2/TRBV6-3; DNA: TGTGCCAGCAGGTCGACCAAAGAGACCCAGTACTTC; CDR3: CASRSTKETQYF
D: .; size: .; J: TRBJ2-2; V: TRBV11-2; DNA: TGTGCCAGCAGCTTAGTAGGGACTGGGCACCGGGAGCTGTTTTTT; CDR3: CASSLVGTGHRELFF
D: .; size: .; J: TRBJ1-2; V: TRBV28; DNA: TGTGCCAGCAGTTTCCCCCAAAGGACAGCGAACTATGGCTACACCTTC; CDR3: CASSFPQRTANYGYTF
D: TRBD1; size: .; J: TRBJ2-2; V: TRBV7-9; DNA: TGTGCCAGCAGCCCGCCGGGACAGGGGGCGTCCGGGGAGCTGTTTTTT; CDR3: CASSPPGQGASGELFF
D: .; size: few; J: TRBJ1-5; V: TRBV29-1; DNA: TGCAGCGCGACCAATCATGACACGAAGAATGACAATCAGCCCCAGCATTTT; CDR3: CSATNHDTKNDNQPQHF
D: .; size: .; J: TRBJ1-1; V: TRBV12-3/TRBV12-4; DNA: TGTGCCAGCAGTTTAGTCGGGGGTCCCCTAACGAACACTGAAGCTTTCTTT; CDR3: CASSLVGGPLTNTEAFF
D: .; size: .; J: TRBJ2-5; V: TRBV27; DNA: TGTGCCAGCAGTTTGAGAAGGCCTGATCGGGGAGAGACCCAGTACTTC; CDR3: CASSLRRPDRGETQYF
D: .; size: many; J: TRBJ1-1; V: TRBV7-6; DNA: TGTGCCAGCAGCCAGACAGGCAAGAACACTGAAGCTTTCTTT; CDR3: CASSQTGKNTEAFF
D: .; size: .; J: TRBJ1-2; V: TRBV12-3/TRBV12-4; DNA: TGTGCCAGCAGTCAGGGAACATTTAACTATGGCTACACCTTC; CDR3: CASSQGTFNYGYTF
D: .; size: .; J: TRBJ1-5; V: TRBV6-2/TRBV6-3; DNA: TGTGCCAGCAGCCCGAACAGCCGGGGAGGCAGGGTTCAGCCCCAGCATTTT; CDR3: CASSPNSRGGRVQPQHF
D: TRBD2; size: .; J: TRBJ2-1; V: TRBV4-2; DNA: TGTGCCAGCAGCCAAGACCCCCCGACTAGCGGCCGGAGGCCCAATGAGCAGTTCTTC; CDR3: CASSQDPPTSGRRPNEQFF
D: .; size: few; J: TRBJ1-4; V: TRBV10-3; DNA: TGTGCCATCAGTGACGCCGGGGGCGCGCTCTGGGAAAAACTGTTTTTT; CDR3: CAISDAGGALWEKLFF
D: .; size: .; J: TRBJ1-5; V: TRBV6-6; DNA: TGTGCCAGCAGTTACAAGGAGAGCAATCAGCCCCAGCATTTT; CDR3: CASSYKESNQPQHF
D: .; size: .; J: TRBJ1-5; V: TRBV5-5; DNA: TGTGCCAGCAGCTTGTATGCCCGGGACGATCAGCCCCAGCATTTT; CDR3: CASSLYARDDQPQHF
D: TRBD1; size: .; J: TRBJ2-3; V: TRBV6-1; DNA: TGTGCCAGCAGATCAGGGGGCTACAGCACAGATACGCAGTATTTT; CDR3: CASRSGGYSTDTQYF
D: .; size: few; J: TRBJ1-4; V: TRBV27; DNA: TGTGCCAGCAGCCTTACAGGTGCAACTAATGAAAAACTGTTTTTT; CDR3: CASSLTGATNEKLFF
D: TRBD1; size: many; J: TRBJ2-3; V: TRBV7-3; DNA: TGTGCCAGCAGCTTATCGGGACAGAGGTCGGATACGCAGTATTTT; CDR3: CASSLSGQRSDTQYF
D: .; size: few; J: TRBJ2-1; V: TRBV5-1; DNA: TGCGCCAGCAGCCCGTCCGGCGCATACAATGAGCAGTTCTTC; CDR3: CASSPSGAYNEQFF
D: .; size: many; J: TRBJ1-2; V: TRBV6-1; DNA: TGTGCCAGCACACTCCTAGAAGGGCAGGGAAACTATGGCTACACCTTC; CDR3: CASTLLEGQGNYGYTF
D: .; size: many; J: TRBJ1-1; V: TRBV4-1; DNA: TGCGCCAGCAGCCAAGTGACTACAGCTGAAGCTTTCTTT; CDR3: CASSQVTTAEAFF
D: .; size: .; J: TRBJ1-5; V: TRBV12-3/TRBV12-4; DNA: TGTGCCAGCAGTTTAGGAGTCCGGGGGCGTCAGCCCCAGCATTTT; CDR3: CASSLGVRGRQPQHF
D: .; size: few; J: TRBJ2-3; V: TRBV20-1; DNA: TGCAGTGCTAGGCCCTTAGAAGATACGCAGTATTTT; CDR3: CSARPLEDTQYF
D: .; size: .; J: TRBJ1-4; V: TRBV4-3; DNA: TGCGCCAGCAGCCAACAGCCGGGTCGAGAAAAACTGTTTTTT; CDR3: CASSQQPGREKLFF
D: TRBD1; size: many; J: TRBJ2-2; V: TRBV20-1; DNA: TGCAGTGCTAGAGATCGCCGGACAGGGGGTTCCGGGGAGCTGTTTTTT; CDR3: CSARDRRTGGSGELFF
D: TRBD2; size: .; J: TRBJ2-1; V: TRBV20-1; DNA: TGCAGTGCTAGATTTGAAAATAGCGGGGGGTTTATTGAGCAGTTCTTC; CDR3: CSARFENSGGFIEQFF
D: TRBD1; size: once; J: TRBJ2-7; V: TRBV11-2; DNA: TGTGCCAGCAGCCCAGGACAGGGTGAGCAGTACTTC; CDR3: CASSPGQGEQYF
D: .; size: once; J: TRBJ1-1; V: TRBV5-4; DNA: TGTGCCAGCAGCTACGAGTTCATGAACACTGAAGCTTTCTTT; CDR3: CASSYEFMNTEAFF
D: TRBD2; size: many; J: TRBJ2-1; V: TRBV7-8; DNA: TGTGCCAGCAGCTTAGCGGCCAGCGGGGGGCCGGGTGAGCAGTTCTTC; CDR3: CASSLAASGGPGEQFF
D: .; size: few; J: TRBJ2-5; V: TRBV7-6; DNA: TGTGCCAGCAGCTTGGACAGCGAAGAGACCCAGTACTTC; CDR3: CASSLDSEETQYF
D: TRBD1; size: few; J: TRBJ2-1; V: TRBV20-1; DNA: TGCAGTTCAAACAACCCGGGACAGGGCTACAATGAGCAGTTCTTC; CDR3: CSSNNPGQGYNEQFF
D: TRBD1; size: few; J: TRBJ1-2; V: TRBV27; DNA: TGTGCCAGCAGTTTTGCTGGGCGCAGGGGGGACTATGGCTACACCTTC; CDR3: CASSFAGRRGDYGYTF
D: .; size: many; J: TRBJ1-6; V: TRBV4-1; DNA: TGCGCCAGCAGCCAAGATCCGCAGGCAGGGAATTCACCCCTCCACTTT; CDR3: CASSQDPQAGNSPLHF
D: .; size: few; J: TRBJ1-2; V: TRBV6-1; DNA: TGTGCCAGCAGTGAGCAGGTTTCGGGCTATGGCTACACCTTC; CDR3: CASSEQVSGYGYTF
D: .; size: few; J: TRBJ2-3; V: TRBV19; DNA: TGTGCCAGTAGTGCTGACAGGTCAGGCACAGATACGCAGTATTTT; CDR3: CASSADRSGTDTQYF
D: TRBD2; size: .; J: TRBJ2-1; V: TRBV2; DNA: TGTGCCAGCAGGGGGGGGGACTGGCGGTACTTC; CDR3: CASRGGDWRYF
D: TRBD1; size: many; J: TRBJ1-4; V: TRBV28; DNA: TGTGCCAGCAGCCCGACCGGGACAGGCGCGTCCAATGAAAAACTGTTTTTT; CDR3: CASSPTGTGASNEKLFF
D: .; size: many; J: TRBJ2-1; V: TRBV11-1; DNA: TGTGCCAGCAGCCTTCGGACAGTAGACAATGAGCAGTTCTTC; CDR3: CASSLRTVDNEQFF
D: .; size: few; J: TRBJ2-7; V: TRBV5-4; DNA: TGTGCCAGCAGCCGCCATCGTCGGGCTTTCTCCTACGAGCAGTACTTC; CDR3: CASSRHRRAFSYEQYF
D: .; size: many; J: TRBJ1-5; V: TRBV7-2; DNA: TGTGCCAGCAGCTACTGGAAGGATCAGCCCCAGCATTTT; CDR3: CASSYWKDQPQHF
D: .; size: .; J: TRBJ2-5; V: TRBV4-1; DNA: TGCGCCAGCAGCCCCTTTGGCGGGGGCCCCCCAGAGACCCAGTACTTC; CDR3: CASSPFGGGPPETQYF
D: TRBD1; size: .; J: TRBJ1-2; V: TRBV2; DNA: TGTGCCAGCAGTGAAAGGGCAGGGGGCGGGTATGGCTACACCTTC; CDR3: CASSERAGGGYGYTF
D: .; size: many; J: TRBJ1-5; V: TRBV19; DNA: TGTGCCAGTAGTATTAATTGGTCTCAATATCAGCCCCAGCATTTT; CDR3: CASSINWSQYQPQHF
D: .; size: many; J: TRBJ2-5; V: TRBV7-2; DNA: TGTGCCAGCAACTATGGGGGGGGCCGGGAGACCCAGTACTTC; CDR3: CASNYGGGRETQYF
D: TRBD1; size: few; J: TRBJ1-1; V: TRBV20-1; DNA: TGCAGTGCGAGGGACAGGGAAACTGAAGCTTTCTTT; CDR3: CSARDRETEAFF
D: .; size: few; J: TRBJ1-4; V: TRBV5-6; DNA: TGTGCCAGCAGCATCGACGAAGACGAAAAACTGTTTTTT; CDR3: CASSIDEDEKLFF
D: TRBD1; size: .; J: TRBJ2-7; V: TRBV15; DNA: TGTGCCACCAGCAGAGCGCCCGGGACAGGGACATACGAGCAGTACTTC; CDR3: CATSRAPGTGTYEQYF
D: .; size: many; J: TRBJ2-7; V: TRBV6-1; DNA: TGTGCCAGCAGTGGGGGTTTAGAGCAGTACTTC; CDR3: CASSGGLEQYF
D: .; size: .; J: TRBJ2-7; V: TRBV19; DNA: TGTGCCAGTAGTATTATAGGACAGTTCTACGAGCAGTACTTC; CDR3: CASSIIGQFYEQYF
D: .; size: few; J: TRBJ2-7; V: TRBV5-6; DNA: TGTGCCAGCAGCTTGGATATCTCCTACGAGCAGTACTTC; CDR3: CASSLDISYEQYF
D: TRBD1; size: many; J: TRBJ2-7; V: TRBV7-8; DNA: TGTGCCAGCAGCTCTTGGAGACAGGGGCACGAGCAGTACTTC; CDR3: CASSSWRQGHEQYF
D: TRBD1; size: .; J: TRBJ1-1; V: TRBV9; DNA: TGTGCCAGCAGCGGAGACAGGGGGACTATTCTCAGGAACACTGAAGCTTTCTTT; CDR3: CASSGDRGTILRNTEAFF